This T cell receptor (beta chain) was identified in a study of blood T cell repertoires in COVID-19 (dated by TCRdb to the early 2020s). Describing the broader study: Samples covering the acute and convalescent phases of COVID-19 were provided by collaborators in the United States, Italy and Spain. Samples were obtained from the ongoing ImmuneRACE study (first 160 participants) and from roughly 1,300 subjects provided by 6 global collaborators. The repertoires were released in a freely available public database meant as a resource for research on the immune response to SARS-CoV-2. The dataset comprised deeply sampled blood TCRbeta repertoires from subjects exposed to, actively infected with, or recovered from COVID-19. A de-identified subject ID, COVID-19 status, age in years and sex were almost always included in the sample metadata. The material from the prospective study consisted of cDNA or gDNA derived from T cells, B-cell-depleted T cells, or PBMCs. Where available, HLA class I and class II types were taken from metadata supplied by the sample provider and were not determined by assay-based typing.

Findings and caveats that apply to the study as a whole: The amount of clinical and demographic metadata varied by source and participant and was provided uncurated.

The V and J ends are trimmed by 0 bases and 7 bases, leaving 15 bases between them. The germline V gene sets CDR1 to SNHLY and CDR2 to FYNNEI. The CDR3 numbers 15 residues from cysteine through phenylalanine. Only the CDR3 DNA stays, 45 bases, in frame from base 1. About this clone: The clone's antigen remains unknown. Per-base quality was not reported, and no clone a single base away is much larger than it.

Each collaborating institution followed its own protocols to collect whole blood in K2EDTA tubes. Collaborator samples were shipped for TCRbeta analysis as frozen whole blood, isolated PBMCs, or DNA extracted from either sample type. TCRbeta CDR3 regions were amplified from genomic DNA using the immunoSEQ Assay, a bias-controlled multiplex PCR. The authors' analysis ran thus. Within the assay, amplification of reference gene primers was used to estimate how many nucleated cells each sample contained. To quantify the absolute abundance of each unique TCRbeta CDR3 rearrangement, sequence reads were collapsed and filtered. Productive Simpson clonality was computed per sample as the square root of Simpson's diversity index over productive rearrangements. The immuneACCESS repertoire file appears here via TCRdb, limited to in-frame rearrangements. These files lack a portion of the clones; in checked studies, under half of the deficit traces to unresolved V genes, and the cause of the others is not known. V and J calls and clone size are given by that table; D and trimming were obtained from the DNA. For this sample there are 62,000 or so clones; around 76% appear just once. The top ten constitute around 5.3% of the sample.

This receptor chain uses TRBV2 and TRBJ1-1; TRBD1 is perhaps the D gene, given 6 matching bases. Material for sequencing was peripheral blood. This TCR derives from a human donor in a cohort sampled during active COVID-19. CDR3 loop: CASSEALWKGGEAFF. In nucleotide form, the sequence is TGTGCCAGCAGTGAAGCGCTTTGGAAAGGGGGTGAAGCTTTCTTT.